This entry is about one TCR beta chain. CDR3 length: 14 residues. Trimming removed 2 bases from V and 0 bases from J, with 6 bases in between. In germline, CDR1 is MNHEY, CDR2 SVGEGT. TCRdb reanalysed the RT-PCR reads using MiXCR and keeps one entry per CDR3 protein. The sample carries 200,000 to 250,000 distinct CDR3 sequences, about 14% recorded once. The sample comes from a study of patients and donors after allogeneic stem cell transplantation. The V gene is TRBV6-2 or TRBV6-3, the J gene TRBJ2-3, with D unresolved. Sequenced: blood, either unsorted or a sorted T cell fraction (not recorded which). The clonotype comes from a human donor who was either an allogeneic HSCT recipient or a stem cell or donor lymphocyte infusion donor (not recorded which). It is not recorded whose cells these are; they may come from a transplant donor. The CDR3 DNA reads TGTGCCAGCAGTTACGGAGCGAGCACAGATACGCAGTATTTT. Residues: CASSYGASTDTQYF.